A selection of T cell receptor beta chains follows, all from one sample in a study of neurological immune-mediated disorders. MiXCR was run by TCRdb on the 5' RACE reads, yielding one entry per CDR3 protein. Of roughly 36,000 distinct CDR3 sequences in the sample, 6.5% to 8.5% are singletons; the top ten hold around 5.7%. The specimen sequenced was CD4+ T cells from blood. These receptors all come from a man aged 45-65 years in good health. The CDR3 runs from the conserved cysteine through the conserved F or W. A D gene is named only where the DNA matches it firmly. The size field is filled for only some rows; it gives once, few, many or a size class.

TRBD1,TRBV6-6,many,TRBJ1-1,CASSYPGQQPFEAFF,TGTGCCAGCAGTTATCCGGGACAGCAGCCTTTTGAAGCTTTCTTT
TRBD1,TRBV29-1,-,TRBJ2-7,CSVADRQGYEQYF,TGCAGCGTAGCTGATAGACAGGGCTACGAGCAGTACTTC
TRBD2,TRBV19,-,TRBJ2-2,CASRGLAGETGELFF,TGTGCCAGTAGGGGACTAGCGGGAGAAACCGGGGAGCTGTTTTTT
-,TRBV6-6,many,TRBJ2-7,CASSSSLGTGSYEQYF,TGTGCCAGCAGTTCCTCACTCGGGACGGGGTCCTACGAGCAGTACTTC
TRBD1,TRBV6-5,few,TRBJ1-2,CASRDARTGASYGYTF,TGTGCCAGCAGAGACGCTAGGACAGGGGCGAGCTATGGCTACACCTTC
-,TRBV7-6,-,TRBJ1-2,CASSTIEGGAYGYTF,TGTGCCAGCAGCACTATAGAGGGGGGCGCCTATGGCTACACCTTC
-,TRBV7-2,many,TRBJ1-5,CASSLDGRGPQPQHF,TGTGCCAGCAGCTTAGATGGCAGGGGACCTCAGCCCCAGCATTTT
TRBD2,TRBV28,few,TRBJ2-3,CASSLDGGSDTQYF,TGTGCCAGCAGTTTGGACGGGGGGTCAGATACGCAGTATTTT
-,TRBV9,many,TRBJ1-1,CASSVAGRGEAFF,TGTGCCAGCAGCGTAGCTGGTCGGGGTGAAGCTTTCTTT
TRBD2,TRBV2,-,TRBJ2-7,CASSSGLAYEQYF,TGTGCCAGCAGTTCGGGACTAGCGTACGAGCAGTACTTC
-,TRBV20-1,many,TRBJ1-5,CSARGFSLRGNQPQHF,TGCAGTGCTAGAGGTTTCTCTCTAAGGGGCAATCAGCCCCAGCATTTT
TRBD1,TRBV29-1,many,TRBJ2-1,CSAIGTGSINEQFF,TGCAGCGCAATCGGGACAGGGTCTATCAATGAGCAGTTCTTC
-,TRBV29-1,many,TRBJ2-7,CSVGRTPYEQYF,TGCAGCGTGGGAAGGACACCCTACGAGCAGTACTTC
-,TRBV5-1,many,TRBJ2-5,CASSPGTLLETQYF,TGCGCCAGCAGCCCGGGGACCCTTCTAGAGACCCAGTACTTC
TRBD1,TRBV7-7,many,TRBJ2-3,CASSPGQSTDTQYF,TGTGCCAGCAGCCCGGGACAGAGCACAGATACGCAGTATTTT
TRBD2,TRBV5-1,many,TRBJ2-1,CASSPTGTSDDEQFF,TGCGCCAGCAGCCCCACTGGGACTAGCGACGATGAGCAGTTCTTC
TRBD1,TRBV12-3/TRBV12-4,-,TRBJ1-2,CASQTAPLGQYYCYTF,TGTGCCAGCCAAACCGCGCCACTGGGACAGTACTATTGCTACACCTTC
TRBD2,TRBV6-6,many,TRBJ2-7,CASSAGTSYEQYF,TGTGCCAGCAGCGCCGGGACTAGCTACGAGCAGTACTTC
TRBD1,TRBV7-2,many,TRBJ2-7,CASSSPPGQASYEQYF,TGTGCCAGCAGCTCCCCGCCGGGACAGGCTTCCTACGAGCAGTACTTC
-,TRBV19,many,TRBJ2-7,CASSIVLGTTSLSYEQYF,TGTGCCAGTAGTATAGTCCTCGGGACCACCTCCCTCTCCTACGAGCAGTACTTC
-,TRBV3-1,many,TRBJ2-7,CASSQDLAHEQYF,TGTGCCAGCAGCCAAGATCTCGCCCACGAGCAGTACTTC
-,TRBV7-9,many,TRBJ2-7,CASSSNLQGPPYEQYF,TGTGCCAGCAGCTCAAACCTACAGGGACCGCCCTACGAGCAGTACTTC
-,TRBV4-2,-,TRBJ1-2,CASSQVISGGYTF,TGTGCCAGCAGCCAGGTCATCTCCGGAGGCTACACCTTC
TRBD2,TRBV10-2,-,TRBJ2-1,CASSPGLAVGDEQFF,TGCGCCAGCAGTCCAGGACTAGCGGTAGGCGATGAGCAGTTCTTC